The 20 T cell receptor beta chains below were found in one sample sequenced in a study of OX40 agonist ivuxolimab in advanced cancers. Clones were read by immunoSEQ multiplex PCR, and TCRdb kept only the in-frame ones, dropping some. The sample carries around 64,000 clones, roughly 87% recorded once. The sample consisted of CD4+ or CD8+ T cells sorted from blood, taken in a trial of the OX40 agonist ivuxolimab. All receptors come from an adult with an advanced solid tumor such as melanoma, head and neck, liver or kidney cancer.

This sequence joins TRBV19 and TRBJ1-4, with D possibly being TRBD1 (6 bases). Between the trimmed V and J ends, which lost 1 base and 0 bases, there was a span of 12 bases. This CDR3 has 17 residues. Germline V gene lookup returns CDR1 LNHDA and CDR2 SQIVND (reference sequence). The CDR3 nucleotides read TGTGCCAGTAGTATAGCGGGGGACACGCCAACTAATGAAAAACTGTTTTTT. This sequence encodes CASSIAGDTPTNEKLFF.

The chain joins TRBV6-5 to TRBJ1-2; a possible D gene is TRBD1 (5 bases). The CDR3 spans 13 residues. The V gene's germline CDR1 is MNHEY and CDR2 SVGAGI. V lost 8 bases, J lost 4 bases, and 14 bases lay in between. The CDR3 loop reads CASRSGGSYGYTF. The CDR3 DNA reads TGTGCCAGCCGATCCGGGGGGTCCTATGGCTACACCTTC.

The gene calls are TRBV7-6 and TRBJ2-1; 9 bases agree with TRBD2. The CDR3 consists of 15 residues. The germline V gene has CDR1 SGHVS and CDR2 FNYEAQ. The V and J ends lost 2 bases and 7 bases, in that order; junction bases with no gene match: 6. CDR3 protein: CASSLLLAGGNEQFF. CDR3 nucleotide sequence: TGTGCCAGCAGCTTATTACTAGCGGGTGGTAATGAGCAGTTCTTC. Complete variable domain (other parts from reference TRBV7-6 and TRBJ2-1): GAGVSQSPRYKVTKRGQDVALRCDPISGHVSLYWYRQALGQGPEFLTYFNYEAQQDKSGLPNDRFSAERPEGSISTLTIQRTEQRDSAMYRCASSLLLAGGNEQFFGPGTRLTVL.

The gene calls are TRBV6-5 and TRBJ2-1; 7 bases map to TRBD1. Germline V lookup: CDR1 MNHEY, CDR2 SVGAGI. This CDR3 spans 14 amino acids. V lost 2 bases to trimming and J lost 7 bases; unmatched junction nucleotides: 5. For the CDR3, the DNA is TGTGCCAGCAGTTACGCGGACAGGTTTAATGAGCAGTTCTTC. Encoded protein: CASSYADRFNEQFF.

The chain has TRBV7-9 and TRBJ1-1; no firm D call. V was shortened by 2 bases and J by 2 bases, with 9 bases between the two germline ends. CDR1 SEHNR and CDR2 FQNEAQ come from the germline V gene (reference sequence). CDR3 length equals 14 residues. CDR3 in amino acids: CASSLTGVNTEAFF. The CDR3 nucleotides read TGTGCCAGCAGCTTAACTGGGGTTAACACTGAAGCTTTCTTT.

The J gene is TRBJ2-7, the V gene TRBV7-9; D is possibly TRBD2 (5 bases). CDR3 length: 15 residues. Germline assignment: CDR1 SEHNR and CDR2 FQNEAQ (reference sequence). V lost 0 bases and J 5 bases, leaving 14 bases between the germline ends. CDR3 region: CASSLAAGGVHEQYF. In DNA, the CDR3 is TGTGCCAGCAGCTTAGCGGCGGGTGGGGTCCACGAGCAGTACTTC.

V is TRBV5-1 and J is TRBJ2-2; no clear D gene. Germline CDR1 reads SGHRS; CDR2 reads YFSETQ. V gave up 0 bases and J gave up 5 bases, with 14 bases separating them. There are 16 residues in the CDR3. This CDR3 reads CASSLVLVRSTGELFF. The CDR3 DNA reads TGCGCCAGCAGCTTGGTGCTAGTCCGGAGTACCGGGGAGCTGTTTTTT.

This clone showed up just once. The V gene is TRBV6-5, the J gene TRBJ1-2, with a tentative D call TRBD1 (6 bases). The CDR3 runs 14 residues. Germline CDR1 is MNHEY and CDR2 is SVGAGI. Between the trimmed V and J ends, which lost 7 bases and 2 bases, there was a span of 14 bases. CDR3 amino acids: CASKRVTGNYGYTF. The CDR3 nucleotides are TGTGCCAGCAAGCGGGTTACAGGGAACTATGGCTACACCTTC.

This chain links TRBV28 with TRBJ2-7; 7 bases are a match to TRBD1. CDR1 is MDHEN, CDR2 SYDVKM, per germline. The CDR3 consists of 14 residues. V shed 4 bases and J 0 bases; nucleotides not matched to a gene: 3. This CDR3 reads CASSWRTGSYEQYF. For the CDR3, the DNA is TGTGCCAGCAGTTGGAGGACAGGCTCCTACGAGCAGTACTTC.

The chain couples TRBV7-2 to TRBJ2-7; unclear D gene. This CDR3 region has 12 residues. With 5 bases removed from V and 4 bases from J, the gap between germline ends came to 9 bases. Germline values: CDR1 SGHTA, CDR2 FQGNSA. As DNA, the CDR3 is TGTGCCAGCAGCAAAGGGCGGTACGAGCAGTACTTC. Translating it yields CASSKGRYEQYF.

This clone was seen only a few times. The chain combines TRBV18 with TRBJ2-7; 12 positions agree with TRBD2. Trimming removed 5 bases from V and 4 bases from J; junction bases left unmatched: 3. This CDR3 region has 14 residues. CDR1 is KGHSH, CDR2 LQKENI, per germline. The CDR3: CASSIGTSGYEQYF. In DNA, the CDR3 is TGTGCCAGCTCAATAGGGACTAGCGGGTACGAGCAGTACTTC.

This clone was recorded once. The rearrangement joins TRBV28 to TRBJ1-1, with 8 bases identical to TRBD1. Germline V lookup: CDR1 MDHEN, CDR2 SYDVKM. The V gene end was trimmed by 5 bases and the J gene end by 5 bases; junction bases not matched to a gene: 10. The CDR3 is 15 amino acids. CDR3 region: CASSLDRGRWTEAFF. Written as DNA, the CDR3 is TGTGCCAGCAGTCTCGACAGGGGACGATGGACTGAAGCTTTCTTT.

The chain carries TRBV7-8 and TRBJ1-4, with TRBD1 matching 7 bases. The germline V gene has CDR1 SGHVS and CDR2 FQNEAQ. The CDR3 has 15 residues. The V gene end was trimmed by 6 bases and the J gene end by 2 bases; junction bases not matched to a gene: 6. The CDR3 is CASSLKGATNEKLFF. Here the CDR3 DNA reads TGTGCCAGCAGTCTCAAGGGGGCGACTAATGAAAAACTGTTTTTT.

As DNA, the CDR3 is TGCGCCAGCAGCCTACAAACAGGGACCTCTGGAAACACCATATATTTT. Its translation is CASSLQTGTSGNTIYF. The gene calls are TRBV5-1 and TRBJ1-3, with a tentative D call TRBD1 (6 bases). CDR3 length: 16 residues. V was cut by 4 bases and J by 0 bases, with 14 bases left in between. Germline CDR1 SGHRS, CDR2 YFSETQ.

The rearrangement uses TRBV18 and TRBJ2-1; weak D call: TRBD1 (5 bases). Trimming stripped 2 bases from V and 5 bases from J, with 16 bases between. The CDR3 runs to 16 residues. Germline CDR1 reads KGHSH; CDR2 reads LQKENI. This CDR3 reads CASSPNSGPKNNEQFF. The CDR3 bases are TGTGCCAGCTCACCAAATTCAGGGCCGAAAAACAATGAGCAGTTCTTC.

In this sample, this clone turned up a few times. The gene calls are TRBV2 and TRBJ2-7; D possibly corresponds to TRBD2 (5 bases). The CDR3 has 13 residues. V shed 6 bases and J shed 2 bases, with 11 bases lying between them. Germline lookup yields CDR1 SNHLY and CDR2 FYNNEI. CDR3 DNA sequence: TGTGCCAGCAGGGCGGAGCGGACCTACGAGCAGTACTTC. This encodes CASRAERTYEQYF. Full variable domain (missing parts from reference TRBV2 and TRBJ2-7): EPEVTQTPSHQVTQMGQEVILRCVPISNHLYFYWYRQILGQKVEFLVSFYNNEISEKSEIFDDQFSVERPDGSNFTLKIRSTKLEDSAMYFCASRAERTYEQYFGPGTRLTVT.

The V call is TRBV7-2, the J call TRBJ1-6, with D unresolved. The CDR3 covers 15 residues. Germline assignment: CDR1 SGHTA and CDR2 FQGNSA. V was clipped by 4 bases and J by 8 bases, with 15 bases between them. The CDR3 DNA sequence: TGTGCCAGCAGCTCTCCTCTCCGTGTTGATTCACCCCTCCACTTT. Translated: CASSSPLRVDSPLHF. The entire variable domain, with the rest obtained from reference TRBV7-2 and TRBJ1-6, is as follows: GAGVSQSPSNKVTEKGKDVELRCDPISGHTALYWYRQSLGQGLEFLIYFQGNSAPDKSGLPSDRFSAERTGGSVSTLTIQRTQQEDSAVYLCASSSPLRVDSPLHFGNGTRLTVT.

The V call is TRBV30, the J call TRBJ1-3, with D possibly TRBD1 on 5 matching bases. Trimming left V 8 bases short and J 3 bases short, with 14 bases between. CDR1 is GTSNPN, CDR2 SVGIG, per germline (reference sequence). CDR3 length: 13 residues. CDR3 region: CAGGAGGGNTIYF. In nucleotides, the CDR3 is TGTGCCGGAGGGGCCGGGGGTGGAAACACCATATATTTT.

This clone has a handful of counts. V usage is TRBV5-1 and J usage is TRBJ2-2; 7 bases are a match to TRBD2. This CDR3 is built from 16 residues. Losses at the gene ends were 4 bases for V and 4 bases for J; bases not matched to a gene: 10. In germline, CDR1 is SGHRS, CDR2 YFSETQ. CDR3 sequence (DNA): TGCGCCAGCAGCCCCCAAGGGACTACCATCACCGGGGAGCTGTTTTTT. It specifies CASSPQGTTITGELFF.

This clone was counted only a few times. The chain combines TRBV27 with TRBJ2-2, with D tentatively TRBD2 (5 bases). Between the trimmed V and J ends, which lost 8 bases and 2 bases, there was a span of 12 bases. Germline assignment: CDR1 MNHEY and CDR2 SMNVEV (reference sequence). The CDR3 loop spans 14 amino acids. CDR3 coding DNA: TGTGCCAGCTGCTCCGGGAAAAACACCGGGGAGCTGTTTTTT. Protein sequence: CASCSGKNTGELFF.